The next 8 T cell receptor beta chains were all read from a single sample in a study of T cell repertoires in cytomegalovirus infection. TCRdb reprocessed the reads with MiXCR, giving one entry per CDR3 protein. This table has approximately 630,000 distinct CDR3 sequences, about 24% appearing once. Material for sequencing was CD8+ T cells from PBMCs. These receptors all stem from a human donor in good health (CMV status not recorded). Some clones in this sample may be carry-over from other donors' samples.

V usage is TRBV10-3 and J usage is TRBJ1-5, with unresolved D. V lost 5 bases and J 3 bases, leaving 20 bases between the germline ends. CDR3 length: 17 amino acids. Germline CDR1 reads ENHRY; CDR2 reads SYGVKD. The CDR3 sequence: CAISSGNYRSLNQPQHF. The CDR3 nucleotides read TGTGCCATCAGTTCCGGGAACTACCGCAGCCTCAATCAGCCCCAGCATTTT.

This clonotype has just a few counts. Mismatch with germline at one junction end may stem from a read error. The CDR3 protein is CASSLDSGEQYF. The CDR3 coding sequence is TGTGCCAGCAGTTTAGACAGTGGCGAGCAGTACTTC. The chain joins TRBV7-9 to TRBJ2-7, with D possibly matching TRBD1 (5 bases). The CDR3 loop spans 12 amino acids. CDR1 and CDR2 (germline): SEHNR, FQNEAQ (reference sequence).

This clonotype was seen many times. The chain has TRBV7-2 and TRBJ2-2; D may be TRBD2 (5 bases). Trimming took 3 bases from V and 2 from J, leaving 19 bases between them. Germline V lookup: CDR1 SGHTA, CDR2 FQGNSA. The CDR3 is 18 amino acids. Written as DNA, the CDR3 is TGTGCCAGCAGCTTGCCCAGACTAACTGATATCAACACCGGGGAGCTGTTTTTT. The encoded protein is CASSLPRLTDINTGELFF.

The chain couples TRBV14 to TRBJ2-1, with 7 bases lining up with TRBD1. In germline, CDR1 is SGHDN, CDR2 FVKESK. CDR3 length equals 14 residues. Trimming took 4 bases from V and 8 from J; bases not matched to a gene: 8. This chain's CDR3 is CASSRPGTVDEQFF. For the CDR3, the DNA is TGTGCCAGCAGCCGGCCCGGGACAGTTGATGAGCAGTTCTTC.

This clonotype was detected many times. V is TRBV7-9 and J is TRBJ2-1; possible D gene TRBD2, 5 bases. The CDR3 runs 12 residues. CDR1 is SEHNR, CDR2 FQNEAQ, per germline (reference sequence). The germline V and J ends were trimmed by 4 bases and 8 bases, with 9 bases remaining between them. Written as DNA, the CDR3 is TGTGCCAGCAGCTCCGAGGGAGATGAGCAGTTCTTC. It encodes CASSSEGDEQFF.

This clonotype occurred a few times. The V gene is TRBV7-9, the J gene TRBJ1-6, with D hard to call. Germline CDR1 and CDR2: SEHNR and FQNEAQ (reference sequence). V shed 5 bases and J shed 15 bases, with 14 bases lying between them. The CDR3 runs 12 residues. CDR3 DNA: TGTGCCAGCAGCCCAGACCGCTTGGGCCTCCACTTT. This gives the protein CASSPDRLGLHF.

There are many counts of this clonotype. This rearrangement joins TRBV7-6 to TRBJ2-1; D is ambiguous. CDR1 and CDR2 from the germline V gene are SGHVS and FNYEAQ. The V end lost 5 bases, the J end lost 12 bases, and 17 bases lay between the germline ends. This CDR3 comprises 13 residues. This CDR3 reads CASSPPLTAVQFF. CDR3 DNA sequence: TGTGCCAGCAGCCCTCCTTTGACCGCAGTGCAGTTCTTC.

The V call is TRBV28, the J call TRBJ2-5, with D possibly matching TRBD1 (7 bases). From germline, CDR1 is MDHEN and CDR2 SYDVKM. This CDR3 spans 14 amino acids. Trimming removed 6 bases from V and 2 bases from J, with 13 bases in between. The CDR3 nucleotides read TGTGCCAGCAGACGCGGGGACAGACAAGAGACCCAGTACTTC. It is translated as CASRRGDRQETQYF.